Presented here are 2 T cell receptor beta chains from one specimen sequenced in a study of blood T cell repertoires in COVID-19. Generated by immunoSEQ multiplex PCR, the TCRdb table keeps only in-frame clones and is missing some. The sample holds about 210,000 clones, around 84% seen once. Sequencing was done on a sample of PBMCs or T cells enriched from blood (not recorded which). The origin of the receptors is a man aged 25-40 years with acute COVID-19.

The chain recombines TRBV5-1 with TRBJ2-1; TRBD2 matches at 9 bases. CDR3 length: 16 amino acids. Per germline, CDR1 SGHRS and CDR2 YFSETQ. The ends lost 0 bases at V and 7 bases at J; junction bases unmatched: 8. CDR3 protein: CASSLVWRGGLNEQFF. CDR3 nucleotide sequence: TGCGCCAGCAGCTTGGTATGGCGGGGGGGCCTAAATGAGCAGTTCTTC.

The J gene is TRBJ1-1, the V gene TRBV6-5; possible D gene TRBD1, 6 bases. Germline CDR1 and CDR2: MNHEY and SVGAGI. V lost 7 bases, J lost 1 base, and 16 bases lay in between. The CDR3 has 15 amino acids. The CDR3 sequence: CASTTGIGGNTEAFF. Written as DNA, the CDR3 is TGTGCCAGCACCACAGGGATTGGTGGGAACACTGAAGCTTTCTTT.